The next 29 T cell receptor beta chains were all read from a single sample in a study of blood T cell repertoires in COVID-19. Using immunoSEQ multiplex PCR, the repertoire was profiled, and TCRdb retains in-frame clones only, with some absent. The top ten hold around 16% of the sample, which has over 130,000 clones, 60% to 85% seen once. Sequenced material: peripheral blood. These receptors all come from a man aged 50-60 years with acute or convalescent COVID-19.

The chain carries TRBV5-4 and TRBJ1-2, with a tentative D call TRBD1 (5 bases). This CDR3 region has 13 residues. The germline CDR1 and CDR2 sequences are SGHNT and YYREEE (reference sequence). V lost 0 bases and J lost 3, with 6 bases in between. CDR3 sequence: CASSLVGDYGYTF. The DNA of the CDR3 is TGTGCCAGCAGCTTGGTAGGGGACTATGGCTACACCTTC.

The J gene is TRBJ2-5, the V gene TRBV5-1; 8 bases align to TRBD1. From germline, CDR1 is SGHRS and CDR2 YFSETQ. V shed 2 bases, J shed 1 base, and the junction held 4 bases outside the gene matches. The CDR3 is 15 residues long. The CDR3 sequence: CASSLRQGSQETQYF. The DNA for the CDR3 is TGCGCCAGCAGCTTACGACAGGGGTCCCAAGAGACCCAGTACTTC.

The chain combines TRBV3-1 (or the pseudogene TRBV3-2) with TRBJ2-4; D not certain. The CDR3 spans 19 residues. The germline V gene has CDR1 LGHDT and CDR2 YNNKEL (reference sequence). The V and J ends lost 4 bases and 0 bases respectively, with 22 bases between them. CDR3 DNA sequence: TGTGCCAGCAGCCCCCTCGCCCCCAGGAACAAATTAGCCAAAAACATTCAGTACTTC. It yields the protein CASSPLAPRNKLAKNIQYF.

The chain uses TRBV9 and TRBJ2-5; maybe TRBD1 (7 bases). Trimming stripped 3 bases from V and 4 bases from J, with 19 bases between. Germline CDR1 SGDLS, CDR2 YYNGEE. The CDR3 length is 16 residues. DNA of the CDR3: TGTGCCAGCAGCGCCGGGTTGGAGGGGGCCGGAGAGACCCAGTACTTC. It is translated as CASSAGLEGAGETQYF.

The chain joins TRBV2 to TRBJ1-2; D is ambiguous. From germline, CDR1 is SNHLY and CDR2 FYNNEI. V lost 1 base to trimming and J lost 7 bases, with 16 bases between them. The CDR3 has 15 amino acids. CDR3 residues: CASSEESAAPRGYTF. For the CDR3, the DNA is TGTGCCAGCAGTGAAGAGAGTGCGGCCCCCCGTGGCTACACCTTC. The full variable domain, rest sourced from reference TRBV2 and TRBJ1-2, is EPEVTQTPSHQVTQMGQEVILRCVPISNHLYFYWYRQILGQKVEFLVSFYNNEISEKSEIFDDQFSVERPDGSNFTLKIRSTKLEDSAMYFCASSEESAAPRGYTFGSGTRLTVV.

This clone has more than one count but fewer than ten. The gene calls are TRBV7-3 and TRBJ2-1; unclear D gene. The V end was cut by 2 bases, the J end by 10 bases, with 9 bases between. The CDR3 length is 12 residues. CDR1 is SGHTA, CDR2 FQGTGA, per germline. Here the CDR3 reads CASSLSAGEQFF. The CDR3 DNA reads TGTGCCAGCAGCTTATCGGCAGGCGAGCAGTTCTTC.

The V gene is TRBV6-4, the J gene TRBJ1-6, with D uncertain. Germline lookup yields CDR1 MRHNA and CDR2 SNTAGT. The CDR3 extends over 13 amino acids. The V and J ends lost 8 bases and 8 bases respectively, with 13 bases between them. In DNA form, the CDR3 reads TGTGCCAGCTCTTCAGAAGTTGATTCACCCCTCCACTTT. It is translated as CASSSEVDSPLHF.

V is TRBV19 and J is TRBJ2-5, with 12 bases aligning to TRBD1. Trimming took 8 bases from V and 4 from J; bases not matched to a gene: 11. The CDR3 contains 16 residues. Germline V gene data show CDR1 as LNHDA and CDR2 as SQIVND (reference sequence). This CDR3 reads CASGTGTGGIRETQYF. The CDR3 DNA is TGTGCCAGTGGAACCGGGACAGGGGGCATAAGAGAGACCCAGTACTTC.

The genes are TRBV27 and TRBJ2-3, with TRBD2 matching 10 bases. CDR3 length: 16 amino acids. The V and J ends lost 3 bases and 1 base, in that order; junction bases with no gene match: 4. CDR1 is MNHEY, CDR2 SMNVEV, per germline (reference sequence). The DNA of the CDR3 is TGTGCCAGCAGTTTTTGGACTAGCGGACGCACAGATACGCAGTATTTT. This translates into CASSFWTSGRTDTQYF.

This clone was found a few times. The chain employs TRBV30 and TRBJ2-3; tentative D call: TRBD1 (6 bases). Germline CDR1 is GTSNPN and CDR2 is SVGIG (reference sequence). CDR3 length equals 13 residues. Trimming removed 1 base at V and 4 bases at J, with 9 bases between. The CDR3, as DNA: TGTGCCTGGAGTGCTTACAGGGCAGATACGCAGTATTTT. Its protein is CAWSAYRADTQYF.

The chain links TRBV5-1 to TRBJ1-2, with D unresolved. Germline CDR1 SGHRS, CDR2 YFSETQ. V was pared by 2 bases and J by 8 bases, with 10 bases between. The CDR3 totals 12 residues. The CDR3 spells CASSFIGSGYTF. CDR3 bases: TGCGCCAGCAGCTTCATCGGTTCCGGCTACACCTTC.

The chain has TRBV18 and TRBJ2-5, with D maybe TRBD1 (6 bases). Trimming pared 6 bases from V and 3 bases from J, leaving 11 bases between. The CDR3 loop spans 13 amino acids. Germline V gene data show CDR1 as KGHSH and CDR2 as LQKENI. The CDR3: CASSRAGEETQYF. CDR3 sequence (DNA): TGTGCCAGCTCCCGGGCAGGGGAAGAGACCCAGTACTTC.

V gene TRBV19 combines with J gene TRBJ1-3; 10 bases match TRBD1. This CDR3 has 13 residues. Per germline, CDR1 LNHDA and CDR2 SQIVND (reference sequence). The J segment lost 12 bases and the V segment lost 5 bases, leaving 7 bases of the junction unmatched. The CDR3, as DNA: TGTGCCAGTAGTCCGGGACAGGGGTTGGGCATATATTTT. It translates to CASSPGQGLGIYF.

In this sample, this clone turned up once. The CDR3 spells CATSDDSGGLQGTQYF. The CDR3 coding sequence is TGTGCCACCAGTGATGATAGCGGGGGCCTTCAGGGGACCCAGTACTTC. The V gene is TRBV24-1, the J gene TRBJ2-5, with 9 bases matching TRBD2. The CDR3 totals 16 residues. Losses at the gene ends were 3 bases for V and 7 bases for J; bases not matched to a gene: 11. CDR1 is KGHDR and CDR2 is SFDVKD in the germline V gene.

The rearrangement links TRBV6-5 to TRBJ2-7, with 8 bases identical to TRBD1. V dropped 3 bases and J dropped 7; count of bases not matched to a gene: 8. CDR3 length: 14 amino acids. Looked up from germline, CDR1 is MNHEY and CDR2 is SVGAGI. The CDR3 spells CASSYVQGAGEQYF. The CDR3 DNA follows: TGTGCCAGCAGTTATGTTCAGGGGGCTGGGGAGCAGTACTTC.

Written as DNA, the CDR3 is TGCGCCAGCTCCTTAGACAGGGATCCCTATGGCTACACCTTC. It specifies CASSLDRDPYGYTF. The chain uses TRBV23-1 and TRBJ1-2; 7 bases match TRBD1. TRBV23-1 carries the ORF label, with uncertain function. CDR3 length equals 14 residues. With V trimmed by 8 bases and J by 4 bases, 10 bases remained unmatched.

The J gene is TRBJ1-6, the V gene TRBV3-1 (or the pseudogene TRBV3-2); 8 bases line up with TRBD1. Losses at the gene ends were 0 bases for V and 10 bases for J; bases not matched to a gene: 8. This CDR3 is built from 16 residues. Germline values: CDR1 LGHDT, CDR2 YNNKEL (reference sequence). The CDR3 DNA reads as TGTGCCAGCAGCCAAGATTGGCAGGGGGCGGGGTCACCCCTCCACTTT. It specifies CASSQDWQGAGSPLHF.

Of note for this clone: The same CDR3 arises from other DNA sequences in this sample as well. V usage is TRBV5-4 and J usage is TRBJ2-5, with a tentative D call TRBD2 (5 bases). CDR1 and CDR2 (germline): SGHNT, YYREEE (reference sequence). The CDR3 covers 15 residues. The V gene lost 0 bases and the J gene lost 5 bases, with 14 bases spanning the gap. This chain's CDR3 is CASSLERGDDETQYF. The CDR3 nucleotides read TGTGCCAGCAGCTTGGAACGGGGTGACGATGAGACCCAGTACTTC. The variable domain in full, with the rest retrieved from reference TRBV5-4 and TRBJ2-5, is ETGVTQSPTHLIKTRGQQVTLRCSSQSGHNTVSWYQQALGQGPQFIFQYYREEENGRGNFPPRFSGLQFPNYSSELNVNALELDDSALYLCASSLERGDDETQYFGPGTRLLVL.

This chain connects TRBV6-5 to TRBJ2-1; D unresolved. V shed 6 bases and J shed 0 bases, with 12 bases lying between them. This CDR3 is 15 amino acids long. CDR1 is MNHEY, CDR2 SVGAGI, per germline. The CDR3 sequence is CASRKEASSYNEQFF. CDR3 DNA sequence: TGTGCCAGCAGGAAAGAGGCAAGCTCCTACAATGAGCAGTTCTTC.

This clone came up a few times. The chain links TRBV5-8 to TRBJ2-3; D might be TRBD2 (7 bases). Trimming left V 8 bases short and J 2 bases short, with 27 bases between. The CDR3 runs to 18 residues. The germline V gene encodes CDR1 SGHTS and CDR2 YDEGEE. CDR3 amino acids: CASRRSRRGARFTDTQYF. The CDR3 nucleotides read TGTGCCAGTCGACGAAGCCGACGGGGGGCCCGTTTCACAGATACGCAGTATTTT.

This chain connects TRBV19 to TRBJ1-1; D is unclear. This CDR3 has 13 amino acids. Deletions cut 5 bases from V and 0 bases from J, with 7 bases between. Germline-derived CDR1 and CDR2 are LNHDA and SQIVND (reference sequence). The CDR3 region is CASSLNMNTEAFF. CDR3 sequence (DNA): TGTGCCAGTAGTCTCAACATGAACACTGAAGCTTTCTTT.

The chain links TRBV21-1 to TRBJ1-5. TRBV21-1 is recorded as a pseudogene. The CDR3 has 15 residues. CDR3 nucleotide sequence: TGTGCCAGCAGGACGGGAACCTATAGCAATCAGCCCCAGCATTTT. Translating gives CASRTGTYSNQPQHF.

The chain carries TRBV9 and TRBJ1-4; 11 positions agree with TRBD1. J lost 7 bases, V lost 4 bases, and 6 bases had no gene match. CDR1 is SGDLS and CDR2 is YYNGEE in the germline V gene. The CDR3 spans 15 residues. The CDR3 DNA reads TGTGCCAGCAGCTCACTCGGGACAGGGGGTGAAAAACTGTTTTTT. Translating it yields CASSSLGTGGEKLFF.

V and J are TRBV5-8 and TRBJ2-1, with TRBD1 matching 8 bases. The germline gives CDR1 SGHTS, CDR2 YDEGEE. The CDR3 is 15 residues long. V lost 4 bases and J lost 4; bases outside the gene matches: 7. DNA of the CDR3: TGTGCCAGCAGCCCCCGGGACAGGAAATACAATGAGCAGTTCTTC. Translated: CASSPRDRKYNEQFF.

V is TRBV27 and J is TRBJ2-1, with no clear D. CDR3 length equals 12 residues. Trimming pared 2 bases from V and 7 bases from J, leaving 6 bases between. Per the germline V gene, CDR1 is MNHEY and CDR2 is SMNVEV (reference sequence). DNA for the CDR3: TGTGCCAGCAGTTTAGACTGGAATGAGCAGTTCTTC. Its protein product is CASSLDWNEQFF.

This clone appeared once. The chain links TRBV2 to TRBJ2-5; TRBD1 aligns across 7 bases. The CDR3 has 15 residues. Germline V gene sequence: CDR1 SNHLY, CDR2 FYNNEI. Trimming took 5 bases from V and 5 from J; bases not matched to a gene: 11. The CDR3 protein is CASSFIDRVGETQYF. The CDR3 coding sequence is TGTGCCAGCAGTTTTATTGACAGGGTGGGCGAGACCCAGTACTTC.

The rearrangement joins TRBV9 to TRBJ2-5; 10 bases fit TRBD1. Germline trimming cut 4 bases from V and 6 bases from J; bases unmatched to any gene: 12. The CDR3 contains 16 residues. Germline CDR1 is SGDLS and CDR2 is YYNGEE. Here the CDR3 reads CASSPTTGGELKTQYF. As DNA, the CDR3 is TGTGCCAGCAGCCCCACGACAGGGGGCGAATTAAAGACCCAGTACTTC.

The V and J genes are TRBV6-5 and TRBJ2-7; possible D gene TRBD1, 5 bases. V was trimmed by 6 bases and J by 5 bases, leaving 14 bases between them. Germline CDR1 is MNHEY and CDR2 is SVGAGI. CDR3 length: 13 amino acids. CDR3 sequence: CASRLKGSNEQYV. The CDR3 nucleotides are TGTGCCAGCAGGCTAAAGGGGTCCAACGAGCAGTACGTC.

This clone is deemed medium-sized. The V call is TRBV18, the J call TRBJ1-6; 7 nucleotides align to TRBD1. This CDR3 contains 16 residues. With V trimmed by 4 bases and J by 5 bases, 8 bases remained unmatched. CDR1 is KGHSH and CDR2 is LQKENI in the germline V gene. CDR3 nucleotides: TGTGCCAGCTCACTCTACCGGGACAGCAATAATTCACCCCTCCACTTT. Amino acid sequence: CASSLYRDSNNSPLHF.